Below are 19 T cell receptor beta chains sequenced from a single sample in a study of blood T cell repertoires in COVID-19. Sequenced by immunoSEQ multiplex PCR; TCRdb stores in-frame clones only, minus some. The sample holds over 70,000 clones, 90% seen once. What was sequenced was peripheral blood. These receptors originate from a woman at least 80 years old with active or convalescent COVID-19.

J is TRBJ2-1 and V is TRBV6-2 or TRBV6-3; 9 bases align to TRBD2. The CDR3 loop spans 16 amino acids. The germline V gene encodes CDR1 MNHEY and CDR2 SVGEGT. V trimming: 5 bases; J trimming: 7 bases; junction bases outside the gene matches: 12. The CDR3 is CASSARTSARGNEQFF. As DNA, the CDR3 is TGTGCCAGCAGTGCAAGGACTAGCGCGCGGGGTAATGAGCAGTTCTTC.

This chain joins TRBV6-5 and TRBJ2-7; 11 bases line up with TRBD2. The CDR3 runs to 14 residues. V lost 6 bases and J lost 2; bases outside the gene matches: 3. Germline lookup yields CDR1 MNHEY and CDR2 SVGAGI. CDR3 region: CASRLAGDTYEQYF. CDR3 sequence (DNA): TGTGCCAGCAGACTAGCGGGAGATACCTACGAGCAGTACTTC.

The genes are TRBV28 and TRBJ1-5; 8 bases line up with TRBD1. The CDR3 has 15 amino acids. CDR1 MDHEN and CDR2 SYDVKM come from the germline V gene. Trimming cost V 2 bases and J 3 bases; bases outside gene matches: 3. The DNA of the CDR3 is TGTGCCAGCAGTTTAATCAGGGGGCCCAATCAGCCCCAGCATTTT. This translates into CASSLIRGPNQPQHF.

The genes are TRBV12-5 and TRBJ2-1, with 10 positions matching TRBD2. Germline CDR1 and CDR2: LGHNT and FRNRAP. Trimming removed 2 bases from V and 7 bases from J; junction bases left unmatched: 17. The CDR3 consists of 19 residues. CDR3 protein: CASGLMLALSGRVLNEQFF. For the CDR3, the DNA is TGTGCTAGTGGTTTGATGCTGGCGTTAAGCGGGAGGGTTTTAAATGAGCAGTTCTTC.

The V and J genes are TRBV7-8 and TRBJ2-7; 9 bases agree with TRBD1. Trimming cost V 2 bases and J 6 bases; bases outside gene matches: 11. The CDR3 is made up of 16 amino acids. Germline V gives CDR1 SGHVS, CDR2 FQNEAQ. The CDR3: CASSLRRGQGLGEQYF. CDR3 nucleotide sequence: TGTGCCAGCAGCTTAAGAAGGGGACAGGGTCTGGGCGAGCAGTACTTC.

V and J are TRBV4-2 and TRBJ2-1; 8 nucleotides match TRBD2. Trimming cost V 2 bases and J 6 bases; bases outside gene matches: 9. The V gene's germline CDR1 is LGHNA and CDR2 YNFKEQ. The CDR3 loop spans 16 amino acids. The CDR3 sequence: CASSQTGTRIGNEQFF. DNA of the CDR3: TGTGCCAGCAGCCAAACCGGGACTAGGATAGGCAATGAGCAGTTCTTC.

The chain joins TRBV9 to TRBJ1-2, with 8 nucleotides matching TRBD1. Germline CDR1 SGDLS, CDR2 YYNGEE. V lost 4 bases, J lost 7 bases, and 6 bases stayed unmatched. This CDR3 is 13 amino acids long. CDR3 sequence (DNA): TGTGCCAGCAGCCTCGGACAGGGTGGTGGCTACACCTTC. This gives the protein CASSLGQGGGYTF. Supplemented by reference TRBV9 and TRBJ1-2, the full variable domain reads DSGVTQTPKHLITATGQRVTLRCSPRSGDLSVYWYQQSLDQGLQFLIQYYNGEERAKGNILERFSAQQFPDLHSELNLSSLELGDSALYFCASSLGQGGGYTFGSGTRLTVV.

The gene calls are TRBV7-2 and TRBJ2-5, with TRBD1 identical over 7 bases. The CDR3 extends over 13 amino acids. Germline CDR1 SGHTA, CDR2 FQGNSA. Trimming at V came to 5 bases and at J to 13 bases, leaving 13 bases not matched to a gene. The CDR3 DNA follows: TGTGCCAGCAGCCCGAGACAGGGTCGTGGGGCGTACTTC. It is translated as CASSPRQGRGAYF.

This clone occurred a few times. The chain links TRBV27 to TRBJ2-5, with D tentatively TRBD1 (6 bases). Germline V lookup: CDR1 MNHEY, CDR2 SMNVEV (reference sequence). This CDR3 has 14 amino acids. Trimming shortened V by 3 bases and J by 2 bases, and 10 bases separated the two germline ends. In DNA, the CDR3 is TGTGCCAGCAGTTTGTTGCAGGGGCAAGAGACCCAGTACTTC. Its translation: CASSLLQGQETQYF.

V gene TRBV5-1 combines with J gene TRBJ2-1; D is possibly TRBD2 (7 bases). Looked up from germline, CDR1 is SGHRS and CDR2 is YFSETQ. CDR3 length equals 14 residues. Trimming removed 3 bases from V and 9 bases from J, with 16 bases in between. The CDR3 sequence is CASSWGPGGSEQFF. CDR3 coding DNA: TGCGCCAGCAGCTGGGGGCCCGGCGGGAGTGAGCAGTTCTTC. The complete variable domain, with remaining parts taken from reference TRBV5-1 and TRBJ2-1, reads KAGVTQTPRYLIKTRGQQVTLSCSPISGHRSVSWYQQTPGQGLQFLFEYFSETQRNKGNFPGRFSGRQFSNSRSEMNVSTLELGDSALYLCASSWGPGGSEQFFGPGTRLTVL.

The chain is built from TRBV19 and TRBJ1-5; the D gene is possibly TRBD1 (5 bases). The CDR3 is 15 residues long. With 3 bases removed from V and 1 base from J, the gap between germline ends came to 10 bases. The germline V gene has CDR1 LNHDA and CDR2 SQIVND (reference sequence). CDR3 sequence (DNA): TGTGCCAGTAGTATGGAGGGGAGGAGCAATCAGCCCCAGCATTTT. Protein sequence: CASSMEGRSNQPQHF.

The rearrangement joins TRBV7-8 to TRBJ1-5, with D possibly matching TRBD1 (5 bases). The germline V and J ends were trimmed by 5 bases and 1 base, with 15 bases remaining between them. This CDR3 is 16 amino acids long. CDR1 and CDR2 from the germline V gene are SGHVS and FQNEAQ. This CDR3 is CASSLQAEMSNQPQHF. The CDR3, as DNA: TGTGCCAGCAGCCTACAGGCTGAAATGAGCAATCAGCCCCAGCATTTT.

V gene TRBV28 combines with J gene TRBJ1-1; maybe TRBD1 (6 bases). The CDR3 covers 15 residues. The V gene's germline CDR1 is MDHEN and CDR2 SYDVKM. Trimming left V 6 bases short and J 4 bases short, with 18 bases between. CDR3 residues: CASREQGPWSTEAFF. The DNA for the CDR3 is TGTGCCAGCAGGGAACAGGGACCCTGGAGCACTGAAGCTTTCTTT.

This sequence joins TRBV5-4 and TRBJ1-1; 9 bases line up with TRBD1. CDR3 length: 15 amino acids. V trimming: 4 bases; J trimming: 3 bases; junction bases outside the gene matches: 7. Germline assignment: CDR1 SGHNT and CDR2 YYREEE (reference sequence). The CDR3 DNA reads as TGTGCCAGCAGCAGCAAGACAGGGGGGGACACTGAAGCTTTCTTT. The encoded protein is CASSSKTGGDTEAFF.

V is TRBV2 and J is TRBJ1-4, with D hard to call. The V end was cut by 10 bases, the J end by 0 bases, with 21 bases between. CDR1 is SNHLY, CDR2 FYNNEI, per germline. This CDR3 is built from 17 residues. CDR3 nucleotides: TGTGCCACCTTTGGGCAGGCGAGAACTGCAACTAATGAAAAACTGTTTTTT. This translates into CATFGQARTATNEKLFF. Filled out from reference TRBV2 and TRBJ1-4, the complete variable domain reads EPEVTQTPSHQVTQMGQEVILRCVPISNHLYFYWYRQILGQKVEFLVSFYNNEISEKSEIFDDQFSVERPDGSNFTLKIRSTKLEDSAMYFCATFGQARTATNEKLFFGSGTQLSVL.

The rearrangement links TRBV28 to TRBJ1-1; a weak D match, TRBD1 (6 bases). The CDR3 contains 10 residues. Germline loops: CDR1 MDHEN, CDR2 SYDVKM. V shed 8 bases and J shed 7 bases, with 8 bases lying between them. Written as DNA, the CDR3 is TGTGCCAGCGGGGGCGGTGAAGCTTTCTTT. This gives the protein CASGGGEAFF.

V is TRBV29-1 and J is TRBJ1-2; D unresolved. CDR1 SQVTM and CDR2 ANQGSEA come from the germline V gene. CDR3 length: 11 residues. V was trimmed by 3 bases and J by 6 bases, leaving 8 bases between them. The CDR3 DNA is TGCAGCGTTGAGATCAGAAATGGCTACACCTTC. The encoded protein is CSVEIRNGYTF. Together with reference TRBV29-1 and TRBJ1-2, the CDR3 gives the full variable domain: SAVISQKPSRDICQRGTSLTIQCQVDSQVTMMFWYRQQPGQSLTLIATANQGSEATYESGFVIDKFPISRPNLTFSTLTVSNMSPEDSSIYLCSVEIRNGYTFGSGTRLTVV.

V gene TRBV28 combines with J gene TRBJ2-5; D is possibly TRBD2 (7 bases). V lost 6 bases and J lost 4, with 21 bases in between. Germline CDR1 MDHEN, CDR2 SYDVKM. This CDR3 is built from 16 residues. The CDR3 bases are TGTGCCAGCAGAGGCTTTAGCGGGCCCAGGGGAGAGACCCAGTACTTC. As protein: CASRGFSGPRGETQYF.

This clone came up once. The chain links TRBV3-1 (or the pseudogene TRBV3-2) to TRBJ1-6; tentative D call: TRBD1 (5 bases). The CDR3 sequence is 14 residues long. Germline values: CDR1 LGHDT, CDR2 YNNKEL (reference sequence). Trimming took 3 bases from V and 5 from J, leaving 8 bases between them. DNA of the CDR3: TGTGCCAGCAGCCAGGGCAGGGATAATTCACCCCTCCACTTT. Protein product: CASSQGRDNSPLHF.